The 2 T cell receptor beta chains below all came from one sample that was sequenced in a study of identical twins. TCRdb ran MiXCR on the 5' RACE reads and lists one entry per CDR3 protein. The sample has 700,000 to 950,000 distinct CDR3 sequences, roughly 12% seen once. These data are also associated with another study on yellow fever vaccine responses in identical twins.

The specimen was PBMCs. These receptors originate from a woman aged 18-29 years in good health.

This clonotype showed up just a few times. CDR3 sequence reads: CASSLGPSENIQYF. CDR3 nucleotides: TGCGCCAGCAGCTTGGGACCCTCAGAGAACATTCAGTACTTC. The chain joins TRBV5-1 to TRBJ2-4; no reliable D call. Germline V CDR1 and CDR2: SGHRS, YFSETQ. Trimming removed 0 bases from V and 7 bases from J, with 11 bases in between. This CDR3 has 14 residues.

The V gene is TRBV6-5, the J gene TRBJ2-5; 8 nucleotides match TRBD1. Trimming took 0 bases from V and 4 from J; bases not matched to a gene: 10. CDR1 and CDR2 from the germline V gene are MNHEY and SVGAGI. The CDR3 has 17 residues. In nucleotides, the CDR3 is TGTGCCAGCAGTTACTCACCGACAGGGGAAATAGGAGAGACCCAGTACTTC. As protein: CASSYSPTGEIGETQYF.